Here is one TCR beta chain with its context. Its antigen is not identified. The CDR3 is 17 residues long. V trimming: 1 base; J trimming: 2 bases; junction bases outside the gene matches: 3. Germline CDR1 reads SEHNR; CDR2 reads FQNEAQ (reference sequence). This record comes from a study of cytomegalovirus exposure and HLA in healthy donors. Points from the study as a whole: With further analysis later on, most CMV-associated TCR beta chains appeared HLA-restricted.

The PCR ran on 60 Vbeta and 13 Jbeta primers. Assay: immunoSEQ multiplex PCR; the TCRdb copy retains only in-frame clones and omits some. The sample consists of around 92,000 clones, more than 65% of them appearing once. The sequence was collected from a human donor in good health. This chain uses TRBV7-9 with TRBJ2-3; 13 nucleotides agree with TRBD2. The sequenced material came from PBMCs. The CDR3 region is CASSLGTSGGPTDTQYF. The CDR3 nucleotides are TGTGCCAGCAGCTTAGGGACTAGCGGGGGCCCCACAGATACGCAGTATTTT.